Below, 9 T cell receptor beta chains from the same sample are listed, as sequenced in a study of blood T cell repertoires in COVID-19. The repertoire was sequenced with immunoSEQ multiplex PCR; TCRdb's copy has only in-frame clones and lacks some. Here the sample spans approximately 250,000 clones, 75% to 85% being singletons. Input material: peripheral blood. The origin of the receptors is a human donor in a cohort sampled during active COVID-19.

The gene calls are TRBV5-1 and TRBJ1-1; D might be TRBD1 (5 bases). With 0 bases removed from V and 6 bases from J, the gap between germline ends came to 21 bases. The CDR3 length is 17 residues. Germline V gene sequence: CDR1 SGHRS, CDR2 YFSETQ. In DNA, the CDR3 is TGCGCCAGCAGCTTGGAAACGGGGACTGCGAGCCGCCCTGAAGCTTTCTTT. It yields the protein CASSLETGTASRPEAFF.

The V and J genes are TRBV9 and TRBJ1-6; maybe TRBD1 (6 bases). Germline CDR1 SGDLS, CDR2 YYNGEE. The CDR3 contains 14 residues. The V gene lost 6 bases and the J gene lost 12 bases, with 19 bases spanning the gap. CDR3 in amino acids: CASNGGAPDLPLHF. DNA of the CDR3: TGTGCCAGCAATGGGGGGGCACCCGATTTACCCCTCCACTTT.

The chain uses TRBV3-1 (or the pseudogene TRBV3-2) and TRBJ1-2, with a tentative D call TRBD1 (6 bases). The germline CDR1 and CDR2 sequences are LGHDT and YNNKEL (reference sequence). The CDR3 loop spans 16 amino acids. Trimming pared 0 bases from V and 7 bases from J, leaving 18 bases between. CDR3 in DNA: TGTGCCAGCAGCCAAGAGAAGCCCAGGGGATCTTTTGGCTACACCTTC. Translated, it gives CASSQEKPRGSFGYTF.

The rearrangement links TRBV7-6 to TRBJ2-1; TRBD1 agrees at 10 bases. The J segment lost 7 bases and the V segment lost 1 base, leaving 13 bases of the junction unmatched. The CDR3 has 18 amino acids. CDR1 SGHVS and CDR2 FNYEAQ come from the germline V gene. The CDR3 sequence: CASSLGVRQGAKVNEQFF. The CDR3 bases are TGTGCCAGCAGCTTAGGCGTGCGACAGGGGGCGAAGGTGAATGAGCAGTTCTTC. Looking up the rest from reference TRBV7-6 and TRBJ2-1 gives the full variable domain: GAGVSQSPRYKVTKRGQDVALRCDPISGHVSLYWYRQALGQGPEFLTYFNYEAQQDKSGLPNDRFSAERPEGSISTLTIQRTEQRDSAMYRCASSLGVRQGAKVNEQFFGPGTRLTVL.

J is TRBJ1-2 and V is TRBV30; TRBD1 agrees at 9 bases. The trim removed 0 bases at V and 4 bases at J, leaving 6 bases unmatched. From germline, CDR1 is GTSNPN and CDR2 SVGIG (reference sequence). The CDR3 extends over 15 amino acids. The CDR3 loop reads CAWSVGGTGPYGYTF. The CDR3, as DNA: TGTGCCTGGAGTGTAGGAGGGACAGGGCCCTATGGCTACACCTTC.

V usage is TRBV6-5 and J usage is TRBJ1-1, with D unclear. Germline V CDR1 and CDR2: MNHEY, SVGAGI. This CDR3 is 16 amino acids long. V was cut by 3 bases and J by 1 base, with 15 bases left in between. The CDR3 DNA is TGTGCCAGCAGTTATTGGGCAGGTCGTTCGAACACTGAAGCTTTCTTT. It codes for CASSYWAGRSNTEAFF.

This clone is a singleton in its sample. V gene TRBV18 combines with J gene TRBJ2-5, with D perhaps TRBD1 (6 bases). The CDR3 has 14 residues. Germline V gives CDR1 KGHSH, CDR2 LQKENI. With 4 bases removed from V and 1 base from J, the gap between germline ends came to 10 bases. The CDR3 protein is CASSQGTRQETQYF. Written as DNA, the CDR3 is TGTGCCAGCTCACAAGGGACACGCCAAGAGACCCAGTACTTC.

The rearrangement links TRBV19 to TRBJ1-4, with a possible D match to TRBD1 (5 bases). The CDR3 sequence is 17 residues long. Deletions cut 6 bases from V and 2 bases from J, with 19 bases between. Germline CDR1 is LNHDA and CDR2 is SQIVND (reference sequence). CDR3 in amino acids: CASRPRGGYATNEKLFF. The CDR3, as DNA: TGTGCCAGTAGGCCACGGGGGGGTTATGCGACTAATGAAAAACTGTTTTTT. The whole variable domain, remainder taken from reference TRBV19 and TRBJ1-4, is DGGITQSPKYLFRKEGQNVTLSCEQNLNHDAMYWYRQDPGQGLRLIYYSQIVNDFQKGDIAEGYSVSREKKESFPLTVTSAQKNPTAFYLCASRPRGGYATNEKLFFGSGTQLSVL.

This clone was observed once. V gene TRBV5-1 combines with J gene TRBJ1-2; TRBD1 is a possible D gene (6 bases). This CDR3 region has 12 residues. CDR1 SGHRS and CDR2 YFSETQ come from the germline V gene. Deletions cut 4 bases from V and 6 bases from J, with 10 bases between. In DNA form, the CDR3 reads TGCGCCAGCAGCGGAAACAGGGATGGCTACACCTTC. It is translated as CASSGNRDGYTF.